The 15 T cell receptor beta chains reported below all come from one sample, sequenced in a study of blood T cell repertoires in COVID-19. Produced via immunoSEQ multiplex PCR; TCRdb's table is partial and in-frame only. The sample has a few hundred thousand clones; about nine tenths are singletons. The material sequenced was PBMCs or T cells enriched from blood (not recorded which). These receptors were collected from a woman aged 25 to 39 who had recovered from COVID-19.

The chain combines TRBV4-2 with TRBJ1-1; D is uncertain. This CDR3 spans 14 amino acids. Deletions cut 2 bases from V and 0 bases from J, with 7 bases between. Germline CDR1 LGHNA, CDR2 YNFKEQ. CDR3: CASSQSRLNTEAFF. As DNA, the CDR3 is TGTGCCAGCAGCCAATCCAGGTTGAACACTGAAGCTTTCTTT.

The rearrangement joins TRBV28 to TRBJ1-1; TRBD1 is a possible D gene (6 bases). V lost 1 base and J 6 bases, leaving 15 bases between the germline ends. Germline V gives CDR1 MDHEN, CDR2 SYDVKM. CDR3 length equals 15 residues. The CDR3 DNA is TGTGCCAGCAGTTTATCCGAACAGGGAAGCCCTGAAGCTTTCTTT. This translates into CASSLSEQGSPEAFF.

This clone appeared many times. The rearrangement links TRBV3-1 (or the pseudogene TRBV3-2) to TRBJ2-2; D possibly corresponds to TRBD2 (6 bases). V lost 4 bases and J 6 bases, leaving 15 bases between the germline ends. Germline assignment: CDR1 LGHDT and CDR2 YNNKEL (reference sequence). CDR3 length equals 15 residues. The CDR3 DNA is TGTGCCAGCAGCCGCCCGACTAGTACCTCCGGGGAGCTGTTTTTT. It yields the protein CASSRPTSTSGELFF.

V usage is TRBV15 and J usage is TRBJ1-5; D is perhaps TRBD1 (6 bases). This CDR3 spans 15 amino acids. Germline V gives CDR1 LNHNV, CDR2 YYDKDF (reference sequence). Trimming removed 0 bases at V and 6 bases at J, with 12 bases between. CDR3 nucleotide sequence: TGTGCCACCAGCAGAGATCGTGCAGGGGCTCAGCCCCAGCATTTT. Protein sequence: CATSRDRAGAQPQHF.

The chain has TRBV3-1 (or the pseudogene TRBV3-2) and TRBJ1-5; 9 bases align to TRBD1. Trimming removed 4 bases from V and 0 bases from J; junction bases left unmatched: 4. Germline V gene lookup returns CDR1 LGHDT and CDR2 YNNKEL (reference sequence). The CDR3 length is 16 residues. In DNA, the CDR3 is TGTGCCAGCAGCCCCGGGACAGGGTATAGCAATCAGCCCCAGCATTTT. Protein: CASSPGTGYSNQPQHF.

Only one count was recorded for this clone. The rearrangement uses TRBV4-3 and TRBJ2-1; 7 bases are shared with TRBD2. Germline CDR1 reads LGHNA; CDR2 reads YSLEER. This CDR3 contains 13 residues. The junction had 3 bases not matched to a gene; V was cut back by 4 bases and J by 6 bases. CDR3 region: CASSRSSGNEQFF. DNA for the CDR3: TGCGCCAGCAGCCGATCTAGCGGCAATGAGCAGTTCTTC.

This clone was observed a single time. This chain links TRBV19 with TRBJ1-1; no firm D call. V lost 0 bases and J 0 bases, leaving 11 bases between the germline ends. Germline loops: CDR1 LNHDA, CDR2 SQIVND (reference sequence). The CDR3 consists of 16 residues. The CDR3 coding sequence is TGTGCCAGTAGTATAGATCAGCAGGATTTGAACACTGAAGCTTTCTTT. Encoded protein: CASSIDQQDLNTEAFF.

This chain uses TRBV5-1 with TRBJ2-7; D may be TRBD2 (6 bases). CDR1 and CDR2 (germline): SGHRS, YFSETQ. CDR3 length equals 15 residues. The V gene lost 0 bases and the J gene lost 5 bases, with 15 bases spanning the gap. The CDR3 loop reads CASSLDPGAGNEQYF. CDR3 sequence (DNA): TGCGCCAGCAGCTTGGATCCAGGCGCGGGGAACGAGCAGTACTTC.

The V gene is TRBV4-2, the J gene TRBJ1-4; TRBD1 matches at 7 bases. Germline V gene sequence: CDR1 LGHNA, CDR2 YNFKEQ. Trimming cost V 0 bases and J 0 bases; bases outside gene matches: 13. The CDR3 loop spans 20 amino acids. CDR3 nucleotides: TGTGCCAGCAGCCAAGAATTTAGGGGCAGGGGGAGCGCAACTAATGAAAAACTGTTTTTT. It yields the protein CASSQEFRGRGSATNEKLFF.

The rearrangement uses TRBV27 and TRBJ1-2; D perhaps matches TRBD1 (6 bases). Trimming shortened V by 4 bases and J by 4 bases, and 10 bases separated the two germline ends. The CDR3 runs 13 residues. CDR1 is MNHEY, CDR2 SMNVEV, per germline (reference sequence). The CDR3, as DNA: TGTGCCAGCAGTTCAGGACAGACCTATGGCTACACCTTC. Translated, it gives CASSSGQTYGYTF.

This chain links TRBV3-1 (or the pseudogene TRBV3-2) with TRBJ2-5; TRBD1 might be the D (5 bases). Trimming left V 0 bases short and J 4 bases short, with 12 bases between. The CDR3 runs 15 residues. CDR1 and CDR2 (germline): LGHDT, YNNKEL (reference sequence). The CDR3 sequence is CASSQEAGQGETQYF. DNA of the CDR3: TGTGCCAGCAGCCAAGAGGCAGGGCAGGGAGAGACCCAGTACTTC.

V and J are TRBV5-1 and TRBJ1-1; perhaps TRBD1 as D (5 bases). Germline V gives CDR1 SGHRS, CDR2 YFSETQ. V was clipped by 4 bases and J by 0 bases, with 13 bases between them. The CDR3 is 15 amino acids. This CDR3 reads CASSITGILNTEAFF. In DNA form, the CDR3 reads TGCGCCAGCAGCATAACAGGAATCCTGAACACTGAAGCTTTCTTT.

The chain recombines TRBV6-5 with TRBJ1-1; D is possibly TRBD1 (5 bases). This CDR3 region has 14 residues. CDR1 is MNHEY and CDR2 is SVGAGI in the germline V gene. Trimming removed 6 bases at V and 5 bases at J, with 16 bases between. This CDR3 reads CASSPGLVDTEAFF. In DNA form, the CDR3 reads TGTGCCAGCAGCCCAGGGTTGGTGGATACTGAAGCTTTCTTT.

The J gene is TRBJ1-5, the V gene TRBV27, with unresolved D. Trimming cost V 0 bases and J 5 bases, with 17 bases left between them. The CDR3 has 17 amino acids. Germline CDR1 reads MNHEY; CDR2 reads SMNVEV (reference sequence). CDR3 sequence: CASSLSSAPVRDQPQHF. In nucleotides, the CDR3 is TGTGCCAGCAGTTTATCGAGCGCACCCGTTCGTGATCAGCCCCAGCATTTT.

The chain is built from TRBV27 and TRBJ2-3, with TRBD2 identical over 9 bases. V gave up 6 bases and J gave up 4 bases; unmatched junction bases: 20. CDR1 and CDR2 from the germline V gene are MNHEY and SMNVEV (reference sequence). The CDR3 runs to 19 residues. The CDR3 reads CASSLAPTGTSLFPDTQYF. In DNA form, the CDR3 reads TGTGCCAGCAGCTTAGCCCCCACCGGGACTAGCCTTTTCCCAGATACGCAGTATTTT.